One and the same sample provided the 2 T cell receptor beta chains below, sequenced in a study of neurological immune-mediated disorders. One entry per CDR3 protein, called by TCRdb with MiXCR from the 5' RACE reads. The sample consists of about 55,000 distinct CDR3 sequences, less than 5% of them appearing once. What was sequenced was PBMCs. These receptors all stem from a man in his fifties with multiple sclerosis.

At least ten counts were recorded for this clonotype. This chain uses TRBV10-3 with TRBJ2-5; D uncertain. V lost 4 bases and J lost 4, with 7 bases in between. This CDR3 is 12 amino acids long. The V gene's germline CDR1 is ENHRY and CDR2 SYGVKD. CDR3: CAISVMGETQYF. In DNA form, the CDR3 reads TGTGCCATCAGTGTGATGGGAGAGACCCAGTACTTC.

This clonotype was seen many times. The chain uses TRBV18 and TRBJ1-3, with 9 positions matching TRBD1. This CDR3 contains 18 residues. Losses at the gene ends were 3 bases for V and 0 bases for J; bases not matched to a gene: 9. Germline CDR1 and CDR2: KGHSH and LQKENI. DNA for the CDR3: TGTGCCAGCTCACCGACCGTCTGGGACAGGGTCTCTGGAAACACCATATATTTT. Its translation: CASSPTVWDRVSGNTIYF.